This section outlines one T cell receptor (beta chain) sequence together with its context. The sample is drawn from a study of blood T cell repertoires in COVID-19. Across the whole study: Italy, Spain and the United States were the sources of the convalescent and acute COVID-19 samples.

Assay used: immunoSEQ multiplex PCR; TCRdb lists only in-frame clones, some missing. Of some 180,000 clones in the sample, approximately 92% were seen once. V shed 9 bases and J 4 bases; nucleotides not matched to a gene: 11. The CDR3 spans 15 residues. The germline V gene has CDR1 MDHEN and CDR2 SYDVKM. The sequenced sample was peripheral blood. The chain employs TRBV28 and TRBJ2-1; 8 bases line up with TRBD2. This clonotype was obtained from a man aged 45-65 years with acute or convalescent COVID-19. CDR3 loop: CASLKAGAAYNEQFF. The CDR3 bases are TGTGCCAGTTTAAAAGCGGGGGCGGCATACAATGAGCAGTTCTTC. Filled out from reference TRBV28 and TRBJ2-1, the complete variable domain reads DVKVTQSSRYLVKRTGEKVFLECVQDMDHENMFWYRQDPGLGLRLIYFSYDVKMKEKGDIPEGYSVSREKKERFSLILESASTNQTSMYLCASLKAGAAYNEQFFGPGTRLTVL.